Each of the 27 T cell receptor beta chains below was sequenced from the same sample in a study of shared clonotypes between healthy human individuals. The protocol was immunoSEQ multiplex PCR, while the TCRdb copy is restricted to in-frame clones and leaves out a portion. The data hold 2 million to 2.5 million clones, with around 93% observed a single time. Sequenced: naive CD4+ T cells from PBMCs. Noted subset: CD45RA+ positively selected. Receptors were obtained from a man aged 18 to 29 in good health. Some clones in this sample may be carry-over from other donors' samples.

The chain carries TRBV28 and TRBJ2-7; a possible D gene is TRBD1 (6 bases). Germline V gene sequence: CDR1 MDHEN, CDR2 SYDVKM. CDR3 length: 12 residues. Between the trimmed V and J ends, which lost 10 bases and 2 bases, there was a span of 12 bases. The CDR3 reads CAIQTGAYEQYF. DNA of the CDR3: TGTGCCATCCAGACAGGCGCCTACGAGCAGTACTTC.

V and J are TRBV19 and TRBJ1-5; TRBD1 is a possible D gene (5 bases). Germline assignment: CDR1 LNHDA and CDR2 SQIVND (reference sequence). CDR3 size: 14 residues. The V and J ends lost 5 bases and 7 bases respectively, with 15 bases between them. The CDR3 coding sequence is TGTGCCAGTAGTCCCGGGCCCTCAGGGCAGCCCCAGCATTTT. Translating gives CASSPGPSGQPQHF.

The chain joins TRBV4-2 to TRBJ1-6; 8 positions match TRBD1. The V and J ends lost 1 base and 7 bases, in that order; junction bases with no gene match: 6. CDR1 and CDR2 from the germline V gene are LGHNA and YNFKEQ. CDR3 length: 16 amino acids. The CDR3 nucleotides are TGTGCCAGCAGCCAAGCTCAGGGGGCATTGAATTCACCCCTCCACTTT. It translates to CASSQAQGALNSPLHF.

The chain has TRBV27 and TRBJ2-7; 12 nucleotides match TRBD2. There are 15 residues in the CDR3. The V and J ends lost 4 bases and 3 bases, in that order; junction bases with no gene match: 4. Germline values: CDR1 MNHEY, CDR2 SMNVEV (reference sequence). Here the CDR3 reads CASSSRLAGVYEQYF. CDR3 in DNA: TGTGCCAGCAGTTCCAGACTAGCGGGAGTCTACGAGCAGTACTTC.

CDR3: CASSPRANTEQYF. The CDR3 nucleotides read TGTGCCAGCTCACCACGGGCCAACACCGAGCAGTACTTC. The rearrangement links TRBV18 to TRBJ2-7; D ambiguous. Trimming stripped 1 base from V and 6 bases from J, with 10 bases between. This CDR3 comprises 13 residues. Germline CDR1 reads KGHSH; CDR2 reads LQKENI.

CDR3 residues: CASSSRQRLPYEQYF. DNA for the CDR3: TGTGCCAGCAGTTCCCGACAGCGCCTCCCCTACGAGCAGTACTTC. V gene TRBV27 combines with J gene TRBJ2-7; a weak D match, TRBD1 (5 bases). In germline, CDR1 is MNHEY, CDR2 SMNVEV (reference sequence). The CDR3 covers 15 residues. The germline V and J ends were trimmed by 4 bases and 2 bases, with 15 bases remaining between them.

The chain is built from TRBV7-9 and TRBJ2-1, with D perhaps TRBD1 or TRBD2 (6 bases each). This CDR3 has 14 amino acids. Germline CDR1 is SEHNR and CDR2 is FQNEAQ (reference sequence). With 11 bases removed from V and 11 bases from J, the gap between germline ends came to 25 bases. The CDR3 nucleotides read TGTGCCGTAACCCCGGGGAGCAGGAGGGGGAAGCAGTTCTTC. Protein: CAVTPGSRRGKQFF.

This sequence joins TRBV5-1 and TRBJ2-3; 8 nucleotides line up with TRBD2. V shed 7 bases, J shed 2 bases, and the junction held 6 bases outside the gene matches. Germline loops: CDR1 SGHRS, CDR2 YFSETQ. The CDR3 loop spans 14 amino acids. CDR3 sequence: CASQSGRITDTQYF. The CDR3 DNA follows: TGCGCCAGCCAGAGCGGGAGAATCACAGATACGCAGTATTTT.

The chain recombines TRBV28 with TRBJ2-7; 12 nucleotides align to TRBD2. V gave up 6 bases and J gave up 4 bases; unmatched junction bases: 10. The CDR3 has 16 residues. Germline CDR1 and CDR2: MDHEN and SYDVKM. The DNA of the CDR3 is TGTGCCAGCAGAGGGGTACTAGCGGGAGGATGGTACGAGCAGTACTTC. This codes for CASRGVLAGGWYEQYF.

This rearrangement joins TRBV6-1 to TRBJ1-3; D is uncertain. The germline V and J ends were trimmed by 4 bases and 1 base, with 8 bases remaining between them. Looked up from germline, CDR1 is MNHNS and CDR2 is SASEGT. The CDR3 is 14 amino acids. DNA for the CDR3: TGTGCCAGCAGTGGGGGTCGGTCTGGAAACACCATATATTTT. Encoded protein: CASSGGRSGNTIYF.

The chain links TRBV11-2 to TRBJ2-3, with D possibly TRBD2 on 6 matching bases. CDR3 size: 15 residues. Germline V gene data show CDR1 as SGHAT and CDR2 as FQNNGV. Between the trimmed V and J ends, which lost 4 bases and 5 bases, there was a span of 16 bases. The CDR3 here is CASSSSPAGRDTQYF. The CDR3 nucleotides read TGTGCCAGCAGCTCGTCGCCCGCGGGGAGAGATACGCAGTATTTT.

The rearrangement joins TRBV4-3 to TRBJ2-1, with D unclear. Trimming shortened V by 3 bases and J by 10 bases, and 13 bases separated the two germline ends. The CDR3 loop spans 13 amino acids. The germline gives CDR1 LGHNA, CDR2 YSLEER. For the CDR3, the DNA is TGCGCCAGCAGCCAGACTGGCCCCACAGAGCAGTTCTTC. This codes for CASSQTGPTEQFF.

This clone has just one count. The chain recombines TRBV28 with TRBJ2-7, with 9 bases fitting TRBD1. V lost 7 bases, J lost 4 bases, and 8 bases stayed unmatched. CDR3 length equals 14 residues. Germline lookup yields CDR1 MDHEN and CDR2 SYDVKM. For the CDR3, the DNA is TGTGCCAGCACTTCCTCGGGACAGGGATACGAGCAGTACTTC. Translation gives CASTSSGQGYEQYF.

This chain connects TRBV7-3 to TRBJ2-7; weak D call: TRBD1 (5 bases). V dropped 8 bases and J dropped 2 bases, with 13 bases sitting between them. CDR1 SGHTA and CDR2 FQGTGA come from the germline V gene. The CDR3 is made up of 13 amino acids. The CDR3 reads CASQRSGPYEQYF. CDR3 DNA sequence: TGTGCCAGCCAACGGTCAGGGCCCTACGAGCAGTACTTC.

The rearrangement uses TRBV4-3 and TRBJ2-7; 12 bases are a match to TRBD1. Germline V gene sequence: CDR1 LGHNA, CDR2 YSLEER. V gave up 1 base and J gave up 6 bases; unmatched junction bases: 1. The CDR3 contains 14 residues. Here the CDR3 reads CASSQGDRGREQYF. The CDR3 nucleotides are TGCGCCAGCAGCCAAGGGGACAGGGGGCGCGAGCAGTACTTC.

The CDR3 loop is CASSLRSRQLETQYF. CDR3 nucleotide sequence: TGTGCCAGCAGCTTGAGGAGTAGACAGTTAGAAACCCAGTACTTC. The V and J genes are TRBV5-4 and TRBJ2-5, with D tentatively TRBD1 (5 bases). V dropped 1 base and J dropped 8 bases, with 18 bases sitting between them. Germline-derived CDR1 and CDR2 are SGHNT and YYREEE (reference sequence). The CDR3 length is 15 residues.

The V gene is TRBV6-5, the J gene TRBJ2-3, with TRBD1 as a possible D gene (6 bases). This CDR3 has 14 amino acids. CDR1 MNHEY and CDR2 SVGAGI come from the germline V gene. V was shortened by 2 bases and J by 3 bases, with 9 bases between the two germline ends. CDR3 nucleotide sequence: TGTGCCAGCAGTTACCAGGGGAGAACAGATACGCAGTATTTT. Translating it yields CASSYQGRTDTQYF.

The J gene is TRBJ2-5, the V gene TRBV27, with D unclear. Trimming took 4 bases from V and 5 from J, leaving 11 bases between them. Germline V CDR1 and CDR2: MNHEY, SMNVEV (reference sequence). This CDR3 has 13 residues. The chain's CDR3 is CASSWVQQETQYF. CDR3 in DNA: TGTGCCAGCAGTTGGGTCCAGCAGGAGACCCAGTACTTC.

About this clone itself: The sample holds other DNA sequences that translate to the same CDR3. The V and J genes are TRBV9 and TRBJ2-3; 8 nucleotides agree with TRBD2. The V and J ends lost 2 bases and 0 bases, in that order; junction bases with no gene match: 8. This CDR3 contains 17 residues. Looked up from germline, CDR1 is SGDLS and CDR2 is YYNGEE. CDR3 bases: TGTGCCAGCAGCGTGGACGGGAGGGCCGGGAGCACAGATACGCAGTATTTT. It translates to CASSVDGRAGSTDTQYF.

CDR3 loop: CASSLTGLYGDVLTF. CDR3 DNA: TGTGCCAGCAGCTTAACGGGGCTCTACGGGGACGTCCTGACTTTC. The chain couples TRBV7-3 to TRBJ2-6; D may match TRBD1 or TRBD2 (5 bases each). This CDR3 has 15 amino acids. The V gene's germline CDR1 is SGHTA and CDR2 FQGTGA. The ends were cut back, 0 bases at V and 11 bases at J, with 14 bases in the middle.

V usage is TRBV2 and J usage is TRBJ2-7, with 14 bases matching TRBD2. The germline V gene encodes CDR1 SNHLY and CDR2 FYNNEI. With 6 bases clipped from V and 6 bases from J, the junction kept 13 bases outside the gene matches. This CDR3 region has 17 residues. The CDR3 region is CASSGTGLAGGFGEQYF. The CDR3 region has the DNA TGTGCCAGCAGCGGTACTGGACTAGCGGGAGGCTTTGGCGAGCAGTACTTC.

With respect to this clone: Other DNA sequences in the sample encode the same CDR3. V and J are TRBV6-1 and TRBJ1-2, with D unclear. The CDR3 has 11 residues. CDR1 and CDR2 from the germline V gene are MNHNS and SASEGT. V was cut by 6 bases and J by 2 bases, with 4 bases left in between. CDR3 nucleotides: TGTGCCAGCAGCATAAACTATGGCTACACCTTC. This gives the protein CASSINYGYTF.

V and J are TRBV27 and TRBJ2-1, with 14 positions matching TRBD2. J was trimmed by 9 bases and V by 6 bases; bases with no gene match: 4. This CDR3 is built from 14 residues. Germline V gene data show CDR1 as MNHEY and CDR2 as SMNVEV (reference sequence). CDR3 region: CASSWTSGGFEQFF. The CDR3 region has the DNA TGTGCCAGCAGCTGGACTAGCGGGGGGTTTGAGCAGTTCTTC.

The rearrangement joins TRBV6-1 to TRBJ1-1; a weak D match, TRBD1 (5 bases). With 9 bases removed from V and 1 base from J, the gap between germline ends came to 6 bases. The CDR3 is 11 amino acids. In germline, CDR1 is MNHNS, CDR2 SASEGT. CDR3 nucleotides: TGTGCCAGTGGACAGAACACTGAAGCTTTCTTT. This sequence encodes CASGQNTEAFF.

The chain joins TRBV7-3 to TRBJ2-6; D is undetermined. With 5 bases removed from V and 3 bases from J, the gap between germline ends came to 5 bases. Germline loops: CDR1 SGHTA, CDR2 FQGTGA. The CDR3 loop spans 13 amino acids. The CDR3 DNA reads as TGTGCCAGCAGCCTAATTGGGGCCAACGTCCTGACTTTC. Translated, it gives CASSLIGANVLTF.

This rearrangement joins TRBV7-9 to TRBJ1-1, with D possibly being TRBD1 (5 bases). Germline V gives CDR1 SEHNR, CDR2 FQNEAQ (reference sequence). V gave up 3 bases and J gave up 4 bases, with 9 bases separating them. The CDR3 loop spans 13 amino acids. CDR3 DNA sequence: TGTGCCAGCAGCTTGGGGGAGGCCACTGAAGCTTTCTTT. Protein: CASSLGEATEAFF.

The V call is TRBV2, the J call TRBJ1-5; possibly TRBD1 for D (6 bases). Trimming shortened V by 6 bases and J by 7 bases, and 13 bases separated the two germline ends. The CDR3 contains 13 residues. CDR1 and CDR2 (germline): SNHLY, FYNNEI. This CDR3 reads CASSRGPGQPQHF. In DNA form, the CDR3 reads TGTGCCAGCAGCAGGGGTCCGGGGCAGCCCCAGCATTTT.